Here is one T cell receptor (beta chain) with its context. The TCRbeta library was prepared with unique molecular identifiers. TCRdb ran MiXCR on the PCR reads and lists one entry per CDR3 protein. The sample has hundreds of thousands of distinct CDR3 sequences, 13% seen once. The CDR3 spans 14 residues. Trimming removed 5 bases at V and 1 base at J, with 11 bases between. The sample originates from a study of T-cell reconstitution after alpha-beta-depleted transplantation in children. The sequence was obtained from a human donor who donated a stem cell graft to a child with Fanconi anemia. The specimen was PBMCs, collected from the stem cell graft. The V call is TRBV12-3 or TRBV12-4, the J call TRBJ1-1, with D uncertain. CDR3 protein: CASSPIMGNTEAFF. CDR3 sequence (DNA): TGTGCCAGCAGTCCAATAATGGGGAACACTGAAGCTTTCTTT.